These 28 T cell receptor beta chains came from one sample sequenced in a study of CD8 T cells in Susac syndrome. RNA was extracted with the RNeasy kit, and a quantity of about 0.45 to 1 ug was reverse transcribed using random hexamers. One entry per CDR3 protein results from TCRdb running MiXCR on the immunoSEQ multiplex PCR reads. The repertoire has around 150,000 distinct CDR3 sequences, around 95% of them found once; the top ten carry about 0.11%. Sequenced input: CD4+ T cells from PBMCs. Receptors were obtained from a human donor with multiple sclerosis.

The CDR3 sequence: CASSVATLASYNEQFF. The CDR3 bases are TGTGCCAGCAGCGTAGCTACCCTAGCATCATACAATGAGCAGTTCTTC. V usage is TRBV9 and J usage is TRBJ2-1, with D perhaps matching TRBD2 (5 bases). This CDR3 is built from 16 residues. The V end was cut by 0 bases, the J end by 4 bases, with 14 bases between. Germline V gene lookup returns CDR1 SGDLS and CDR2 YYNGEE.

The rearrangement uses TRBV5-4 and TRBJ2-5; 7 bases fit TRBD1. Germline V gene sequence: CDR1 SGHNT, CDR2 YYREEE (reference sequence). V shed 5 bases, J shed 4 bases, and the junction held 11 bases outside the gene matches. The CDR3 is 15 amino acids. The CDR3 here is CASRVTGITGETQYF. CDR3 bases: TGTGCCAGCAGGGTGACAGGGATCACTGGAGAGACCCAGTACTTC.

The chain joins TRBV7-8 to TRBJ1-5; D remains unclear. V lost 1 base and J 0 bases, leaving 10 bases between the germline ends. The CDR3 loop spans 16 amino acids. Germline V gives CDR1 SGHVS, CDR2 FQNEAQ. DNA of the CDR3: TGTGCCAGCAGCTTAGAGTCGGGGAATAGCAATCAGCCCCAGCATTTT. Residues: CASSLESGNSNQPQHF.

V gene TRBV2 combines with J gene TRBJ1-6; D unclear. Germline CDR1 SNHLY, CDR2 FYNNEI. V was pared by 6 bases and J by 8 bases, with 5 bases between. This CDR3 is built from 11 residues. DNA of the CDR3: TGTGCCAGCAGCTCGGATTCACCCCTCCACTTT. It translates to CASSSDSPLHF.

The chain recombines TRBV29-1 with TRBJ1-1; 9 bases match TRBD1. V gave up 4 bases and J gave up 4 bases; unmatched junction bases: 13. The CDR3 sequence is 16 residues long. CDR1 is SQVTM, CDR2 ANQGSEA, per germline. The CDR3 DNA reads TGCAGCGTTGTTGGGACAGGGTCGTGGGGGGCCACTGAAGCTTTCTTT. It encodes CSVVGTGSWGATEAFF.

The CDR3 nucleotides are TGTGCCATCTCCTCATCCGGGAGGCCGCGCGCCGACGAGCAGTACTTC. Its translation: CAISSSGRPRADEQYF. J is TRBJ2-7 and V is TRBV10-3; 7 nucleotides agree with TRBD2. Germline V CDR1 and CDR2: ENHRY, SYGVKD. J gave up 5 bases and V 8 bases, and 18 bases lay outside the gene matches. There are 16 residues in the CDR3.

V gene TRBV5-1 combines with J gene TRBJ1-4; no definite D call. Germline-derived CDR1 and CDR2 are SGHRS and YFSETQ. Trimming removed 0 bases at V and 7 bases at J, with 10 bases between. There are 14 residues in the CDR3. The CDR3 sequence is CASSLATVGEKLFF. The CDR3 bases are TGCGCCAGCAGCTTGGCAACGGTGGGTGAAAAACTGTTTTTT.

This clonotype appeared once. The chain has TRBV9 and TRBJ2-5; 8 nucleotides line up with TRBD1. The ends lost 3 bases at V and 6 bases at J; junction bases unmatched: 4. The CDR3 runs to 13 residues. Germline V gives CDR1 SGDLS, CDR2 YYNGEE. CDR3 loop: CASSGRGQQTQYF. In nucleotides, the CDR3 is TGTGCCAGCAGCGGCAGGGGGCAACAGACCCAGTACTTC.

The genes are TRBV27 and TRBJ2-6; 10 positions match TRBD1. The CDR3 has 17 amino acids. V lost 5 bases to trimming and J lost 0 bases; unmatched junction nucleotides: 4. Germline V gene lookup returns CDR1 MNHEY and CDR2 SMNVEV (reference sequence). This CDR3 reads CASSARQGASGANVLTF. In nucleotides, the CDR3 is TGTGCCAGCAGTGCTAGACAGGGGGCCTCTGGGGCCAACGTCCTGACTTTC.

The chain carries TRBV5-1 and TRBJ1-5; D may be TRBD1 (6 bases). Per the germline V gene, CDR1 is SGHRS and CDR2 is YFSETQ. The CDR3 has 15 amino acids. The V gene lost 0 bases and the J gene lost 5 bases, with 12 bases spanning the gap. CDR3 sequence (DNA): TGCGCCAGCAGCTTGGATGGGACATCGTATCAGCCCCAGCATTTT. Its protein product is CASSLDGTSYQPQHF.

The chain uses TRBV5-1 and TRBJ1-5; D ambiguous. The V gene lost 0 bases and the J gene lost 3 bases, with 13 bases spanning the gap. The length of the CDR3 is 16 residues. Germline loops: CDR1 SGHRS, CDR2 YFSETQ. As DNA, the CDR3 is TGCGCCAGCAGCTTGGGAGGGTCAGGTAACAATCAGCCCCAGCATTTT. Its translation is CASSLGGSGNNQPQHF.

This rearrangement joins TRBV4-1 to TRBJ2-2; D is unresolved. Looked up from germline, CDR1 is MGHRA and CDR2 is YSYEKL. Deletions cut 0 bases from V and 0 bases from J, with 11 bases between. The CDR3 loop spans 17 amino acids. The CDR3 region has the DNA TGCGCCAGCAGCCAAGATCTCTCGGGCGCGAACACCGGGGAGCTGTTTTTT. Protein: CASSQDLSGANTGELFF.

CDR3: CASSLEALGAGDGTDTQYF. CDR3 sequence (DNA): TGCGCCAGCAGCTTGGAAGCCTTAGGAGCGGGGGACGGCACAGATACGCAGTATTTT. J is TRBJ2-3 and V is TRBV5-1; 8 nucleotides match TRBD2. The V segment lost 0 bases and the J segment 1 base; nucleotides outside the gene matches: 13. There are 19 residues in the CDR3. Germline V gives CDR1 SGHRS, CDR2 YFSETQ. The variable domain in full, completed from reference TRBV5-1 and TRBJ2-3, reads KAGVTQTPRYLIKTRGQQVTLSCSPISGHRSVSWYQQTPGQGLQFLFEYFSETQRNKGNFPGRFSGRQFSNSRSEMNVSTLELGDSALYLCASSLEALGAGDGTDTQYFGPGTRLTVL.

The rearrangement links TRBV16 to TRBJ1-5; D is unresolved. Germline CDR1 reads KGHSY; CDR2 reads FQNENV. This CDR3 has 15 residues. V lost 0 bases and J 2 bases, leaving 8 bases between the germline ends. CDR3 DNA: TGTGCCAGCAGCCAATCGTACGGGGGCAATCAGCCCCAGCATTTT. It specifies CASSQSYGGNQPQHF. Using reference TRBV16 and TRBJ1-5 for the parts outside the CDR3, the full variable domain is GEEVAQTPKHLVRGEGQKAKLYCAPIKGHSYVFWYQQVLKNEFKFLISFQNENVFDETGMPKERFSAKCLPNSPCSLEIQATKLEDSAVYFCASSQSYGGNQPQHFGDGTRLSIL.

In DNA, the CDR3 is TGTGCCAGCAGCCCCCATGGCGGACAACTCTATGGCTACACCTTC. Translation: CASSPHGGQLYGYTF. The rearrangement links TRBV9 to TRBJ1-2; D is possibly TRBD1 (5 bases). The V gene's germline CDR1 is SGDLS and CDR2 YYNGEE. V lost 4 bases and J lost 4, with 17 bases in between. The CDR3 has 15 residues.

J is TRBJ2-2 and V is TRBV12-3 or TRBV12-4; 13 bases fit TRBD2. The V segment lost 6 bases and the J segment 0 bases; nucleotides outside the gene matches: 4. This CDR3 is built from 17 residues. CDR3 residues: CASSPGTSGANTGELFF. The CDR3 DNA sequence: TGTGCCAGCAGCCCAGGGACTAGCGGGGCGAACACCGGGGAGCTGTTTTTT.

This chain uses TRBV20-1 with TRBJ2-3, with 7 positions matching TRBD2. Germline CDR1 and CDR2: DFQATT and SNEGSKA (reference sequence). The CDR3 is 16 residues long. J was trimmed by 1 base and V by 0 bases; bases with no gene match: 7. The CDR3 coding sequence is TGCAGTGCTAGAGAACCCATGGGAGGGGGCACAGATACGCAGTATTTT. Protein product: CSAREPMGGGTDTQYF.

The J gene is TRBJ2-1, the V gene TRBV14; D perhaps matches TRBD1 (5 bases). Between the trimmed V and J ends, which lost 0 bases and 7 bases, there was a span of 16 bases. This CDR3 comprises 16 residues. Germline V gene data show CDR1 as SGHDN and CDR2 as FVKESK. The CDR3 protein is CASSQDLMGQGNEQFF. CDR3 DNA: TGTGCCAGCAGCCAAGATCTCATGGGCCAGGGAAATGAGCAGTTCTTC.

The V call is TRBV24-1, the J call TRBJ2-3; D may be TRBD1 or TRBD2 (5 bases each). There are 17 residues in the CDR3. Germline V CDR1 and CDR2: KGHDR, SFDVKD. Trimming pared 0 bases from V and 3 bases from J, leaving 15 bases between. CDR3 DNA sequence: TGTGCCACCAGTGATTTGCACGGGACGGATGGGACAGATACGCAGTATTTT. Amino acids: CATSDLHGTDGTDTQYF.

This chain uses TRBV28 with TRBJ2-3, with 7 bases aligning to TRBD2. Germline V CDR1 and CDR2: MDHEN, SYDVKM. J lost 2 bases, V lost 2 bases, and 4 bases had no gene match. This CDR3 comprises 15 residues. The CDR3 DNA reads TGTGCCAGCAGTTTAAGCGCGGGGGTCACAGATACGCAGTATTTT. Translating it yields CASSLSAGVTDTQYF.

This chain links TRBV18 with TRBJ2-7; the match to TRBD1 covers 8 bases. This CDR3 is built from 12 residues. The germline gives CDR1 KGHSH, CDR2 LQKENI. Losses at the gene ends were 2 bases for V and 6 bases for J; bases not matched to a gene: 0. Here the CDR3 reads CASSPTGGEQYF. The CDR3, as DNA: TGTGCCAGCTCACCAACAGGGGGCGAGCAGTACTTC.

This chain links TRBV3-1 with TRBJ1-2; possible D gene TRBD1, 6 bases. V dropped 8 bases and J dropped 2 bases, with 12 bases sitting between them. CDR3 size: 13 residues. Germline CDR1 reads LGHDT; CDR2 reads YNNKEL (reference sequence). The CDR3 sequence is CASQQGLNYGYTF. CDR3 sequence (DNA): TGTGCCAGCCAACAGGGTCTCAACTATGGCTACACCTTC.

V is TRBV7-8 and J is TRBJ2-7; 8 bases line up with TRBD1. V trimming: 4 bases; J trimming: 3 bases; junction bases outside the gene matches: 5. The CDR3 spans 14 residues. The V gene's germline CDR1 is SGHVS and CDR2 FQNEAQ. CDR3 DNA: TGTGCCAGCAGCTCCACTACAGGGGGCTACGAGCAGTACTTC. Translation gives CASSSTTGGYEQYF.

This clonotype has more than one count but fewer than ten. The chain couples TRBV12-3 or TRBV12-4 to TRBJ1-5; D unclear. The CDR3 spans 12 residues. V gave up 3 bases and J gave up 7 bases, with 7 bases separating them. The CDR3 region is CASSFSGQPQHF. The CDR3 region has the DNA TGTGCCAGCAGTTTTAGTGGACAGCCCCAGCATTTT.

The chain couples TRBV9 to TRBJ2-1; perhaps TRBD2 as D (7 bases). Germline CDR1 SGDLS, CDR2 YYNGEE. CDR3 size: 13 residues. Trimming shortened V by 4 bases and J by 11 bases, and 16 bases separated the two germline ends. DNA for the CDR3: TGTGCCAGCAGCAGGGGGGGAATGAATAAGCAGTTCTTC. As protein: CASSRGGMNKQFF.

V usage is TRBV27 and J usage is TRBJ2-5; D is possibly TRBD1 (6 bases). Trimming took off 7 bases at V and 4 bases at J, with 22 bases between the two ends. The CDR3 is made up of 16 amino acids. The germline gives CDR1 MNHEY, CDR2 SMNVEV (reference sequence). DNA of the CDR3: TGTGCCAGCAACGCCGAACAGGGAAAGGGGCGAGAGACCCAGTACTTC. This translates into CASNAEQGKGRETQYF.

J is TRBJ2-4 and V is TRBV19; D may be TRBD1 (5 bases). The CDR3 is 13 amino acids. V lost 5 bases and J 6 bases, leaving 11 bases between the germline ends. CDR1 is LNHDA, CDR2 SQIVND, per germline (reference sequence). CDR3 sequence reads: CASSDSRGNIQYF. In DNA form, the CDR3 reads TGTGCCAGTAGTGACTCAAGGGGAAACATTCAGTACTTC.

This clonotype appeared a single time. The chain carries TRBV3-1 and TRBJ2-1, with D possibly matching TRBD1 (6 bases). V was trimmed by 1 base and J by 1 base, leaving 8 bases between them. CDR3 size: 15 residues. Germline V gene sequence: CDR1 LGHDT, CDR2 YNNKEL (reference sequence). The CDR3 is CASSQGTASYNEQFF. As DNA, the CDR3 is TGTGCCAGCAGCCAAGGGACAGCGTCCTACAATGAGCAGTTCTTC.